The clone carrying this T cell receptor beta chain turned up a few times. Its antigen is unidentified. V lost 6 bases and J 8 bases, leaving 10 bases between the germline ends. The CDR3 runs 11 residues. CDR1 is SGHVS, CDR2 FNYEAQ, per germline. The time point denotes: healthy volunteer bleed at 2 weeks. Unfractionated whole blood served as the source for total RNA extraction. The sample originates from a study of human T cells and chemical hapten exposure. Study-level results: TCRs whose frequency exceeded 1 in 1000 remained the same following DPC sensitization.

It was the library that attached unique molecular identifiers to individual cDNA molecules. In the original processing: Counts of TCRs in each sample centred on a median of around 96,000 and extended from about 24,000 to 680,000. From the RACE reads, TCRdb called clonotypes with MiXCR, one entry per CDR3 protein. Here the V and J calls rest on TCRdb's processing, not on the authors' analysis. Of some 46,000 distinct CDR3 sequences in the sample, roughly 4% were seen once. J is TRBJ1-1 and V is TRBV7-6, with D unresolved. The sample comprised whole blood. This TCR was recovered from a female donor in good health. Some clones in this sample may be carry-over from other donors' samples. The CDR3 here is CASRQGREAFF. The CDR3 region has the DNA TGTGCCAGCAGACAAGGACGAGAAGCTTTCTTT.